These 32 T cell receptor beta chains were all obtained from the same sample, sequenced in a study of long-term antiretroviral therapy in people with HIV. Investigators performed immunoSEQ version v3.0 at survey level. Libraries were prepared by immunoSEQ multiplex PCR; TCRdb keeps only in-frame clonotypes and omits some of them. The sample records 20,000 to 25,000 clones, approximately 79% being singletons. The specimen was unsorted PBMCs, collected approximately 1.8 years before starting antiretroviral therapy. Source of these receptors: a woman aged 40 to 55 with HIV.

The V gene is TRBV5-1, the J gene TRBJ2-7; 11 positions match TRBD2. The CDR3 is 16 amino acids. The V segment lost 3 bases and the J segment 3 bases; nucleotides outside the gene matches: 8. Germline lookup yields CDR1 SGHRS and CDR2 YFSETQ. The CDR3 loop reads CASSYDTSGSLYEQYF. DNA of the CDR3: TGCGCCAGCAGCTACGACACTAGCGGGAGTCTCTACGAGCAGTACTTC.

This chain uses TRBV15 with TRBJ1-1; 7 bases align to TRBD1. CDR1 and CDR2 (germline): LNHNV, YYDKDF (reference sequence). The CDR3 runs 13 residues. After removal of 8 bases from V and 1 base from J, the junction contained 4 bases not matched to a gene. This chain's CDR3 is CATRQGQNTEAFF. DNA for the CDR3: TGTGCCACCCGACAGGGCCAGAACACTGAAGCTTTCTTT. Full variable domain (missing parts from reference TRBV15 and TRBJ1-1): DAMVIQNPRYQVTQFGKPVTLSCSQTLNHNVMYWYQQKSSQAPKLLFHYYDKDFNNEADTPDNFQSRRPNTSFCFLDIRSPGLGDTAMYLCATRQGQNTEAFFGQGTRLTVV.

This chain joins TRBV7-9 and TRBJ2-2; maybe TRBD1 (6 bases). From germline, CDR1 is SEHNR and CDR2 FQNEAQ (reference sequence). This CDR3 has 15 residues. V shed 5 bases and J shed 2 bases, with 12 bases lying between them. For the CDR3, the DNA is TGTGCCAGCAGCCCCCCGGGACATAACACCGGGGAGCTGTTTTTT. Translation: CASSPPGHNTGELFF.

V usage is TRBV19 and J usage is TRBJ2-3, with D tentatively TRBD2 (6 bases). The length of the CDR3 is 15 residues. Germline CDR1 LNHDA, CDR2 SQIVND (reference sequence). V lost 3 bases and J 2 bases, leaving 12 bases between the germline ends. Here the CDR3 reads CASSIGGVTTDTQYF. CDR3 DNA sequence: TGTGCCAGTAGTATTGGCGGGGTAACCACAGATACGCAGTATTTT.

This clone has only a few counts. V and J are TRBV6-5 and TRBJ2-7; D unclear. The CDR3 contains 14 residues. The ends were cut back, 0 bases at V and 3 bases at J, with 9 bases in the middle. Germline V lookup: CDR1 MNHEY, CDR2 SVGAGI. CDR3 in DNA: TGTGCCAGCAGTTACTCCCGGGCAAACTACGAGCAGTACTTC. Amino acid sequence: CASSYSRANYEQYF.

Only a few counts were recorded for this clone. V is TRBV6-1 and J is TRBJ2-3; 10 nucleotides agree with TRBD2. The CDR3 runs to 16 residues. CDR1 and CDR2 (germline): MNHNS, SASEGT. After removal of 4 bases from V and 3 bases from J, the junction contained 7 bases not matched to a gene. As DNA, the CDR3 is TGTGCCAGCAGTGCGGCCAGCGGGGGGGCTACAGATACGCAGTATTTT. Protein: CASSAASGGATDTQYF.

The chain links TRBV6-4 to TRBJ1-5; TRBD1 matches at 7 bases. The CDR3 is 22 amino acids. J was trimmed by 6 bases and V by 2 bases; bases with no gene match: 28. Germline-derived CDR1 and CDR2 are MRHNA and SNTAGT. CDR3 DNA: TGTGCCAGCAGTGACCACCGAAGCACGGGGTGTTTGACAGGGAGTAAAAGTCAGCCCCAGCATTTT. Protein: CASSDHRSTGCLTGSKSQPQHF.

The CDR3 protein is CASSLDGLSTGELFF. The CDR3 bases are TGTGCCAGCAGCTTAGATGGACTGTCCACCGGGGAGCTGTTTTTT. The chain employs TRBV11-3 and TRBJ2-2, with a tentative D call TRBD2 (5 bases). Germline V CDR1 and CDR2: SGHNT, YENEEA. This CDR3 spans 15 amino acids. Trimming removed 0 bases from V and 4 bases from J, with 9 bases in between.

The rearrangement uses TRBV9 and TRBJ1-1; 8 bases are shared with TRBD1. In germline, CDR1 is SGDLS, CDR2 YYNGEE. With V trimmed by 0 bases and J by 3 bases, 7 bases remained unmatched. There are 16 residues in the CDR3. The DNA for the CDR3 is TGTGCCAGCAGCGTAGGGCAGGGGGCGATGGACACTGAAGCTTTCTTT. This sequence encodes CASSVGQGAMDTEAFF.

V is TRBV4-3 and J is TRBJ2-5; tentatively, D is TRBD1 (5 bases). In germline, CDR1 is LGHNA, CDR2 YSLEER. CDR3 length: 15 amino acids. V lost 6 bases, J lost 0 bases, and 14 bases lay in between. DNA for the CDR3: TGCGCCAGCAGTAGGGGTATTGGGTACCAAGAGACCCAGTACTTC. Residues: CASSRGIGYQETQYF.

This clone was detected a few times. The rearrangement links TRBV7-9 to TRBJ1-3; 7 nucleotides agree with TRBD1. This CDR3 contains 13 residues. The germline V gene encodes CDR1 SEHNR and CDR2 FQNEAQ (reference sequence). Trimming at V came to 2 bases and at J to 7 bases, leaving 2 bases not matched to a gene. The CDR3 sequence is CASSLMTGNTIYF. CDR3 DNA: TGTGCCAGCAGCTTAATGACAGGGAACACCATATATTTT.

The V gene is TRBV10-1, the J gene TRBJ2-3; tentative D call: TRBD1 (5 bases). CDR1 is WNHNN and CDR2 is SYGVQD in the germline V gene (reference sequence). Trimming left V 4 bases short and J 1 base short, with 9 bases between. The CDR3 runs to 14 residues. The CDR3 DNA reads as TGCGCCAGCAGTGGTGACAGACGCACAGATACGCAGTATTTT. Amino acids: CASSGDRRTDTQYF.

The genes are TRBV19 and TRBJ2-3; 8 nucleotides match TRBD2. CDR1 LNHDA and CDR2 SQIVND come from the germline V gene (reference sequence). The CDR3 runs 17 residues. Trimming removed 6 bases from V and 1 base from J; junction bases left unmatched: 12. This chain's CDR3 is CASSLGTSRVRTDTQYF. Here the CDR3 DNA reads TGTGCCAGTAGCCTCGGGACTAGTAGGGTCCGCACAGATACGCAGTATTTT.

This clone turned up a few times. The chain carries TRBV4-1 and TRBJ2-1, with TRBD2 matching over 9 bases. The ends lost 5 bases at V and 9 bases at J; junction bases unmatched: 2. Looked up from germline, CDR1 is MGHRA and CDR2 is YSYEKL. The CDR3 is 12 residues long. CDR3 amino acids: CASSLTSGEQFF. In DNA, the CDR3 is TGCGCCAGCAGCTTGACTAGCGGTGAGCAGTTCTTC.

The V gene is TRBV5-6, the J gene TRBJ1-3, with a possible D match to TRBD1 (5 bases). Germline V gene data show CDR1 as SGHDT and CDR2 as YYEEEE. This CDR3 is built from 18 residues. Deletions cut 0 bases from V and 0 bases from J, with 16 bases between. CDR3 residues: CASSLGMLGARSGNTIYF. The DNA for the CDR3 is TGTGCCAGCAGCTTGGGTATGTTAGGGGCCCGCTCTGGAAACACCATATATTTT.

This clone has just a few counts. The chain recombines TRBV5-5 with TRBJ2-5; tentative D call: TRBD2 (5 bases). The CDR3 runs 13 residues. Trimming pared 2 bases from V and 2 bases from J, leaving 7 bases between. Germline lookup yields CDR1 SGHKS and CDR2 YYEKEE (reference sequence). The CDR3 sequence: CASSFGGQETQYF. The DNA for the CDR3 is TGTGCCAGCAGCTTTGGCGGGCAAGAGACCCAGTACTTC.

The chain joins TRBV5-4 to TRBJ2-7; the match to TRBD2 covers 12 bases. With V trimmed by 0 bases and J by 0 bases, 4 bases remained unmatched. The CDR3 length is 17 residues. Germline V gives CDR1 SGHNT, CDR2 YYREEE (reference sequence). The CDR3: CASSLGPSGRVSYEQYF. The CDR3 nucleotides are TGTGCCAGCAGCTTGGGGCCTAGCGGGAGGGTCTCCTACGAGCAGTACTTC.

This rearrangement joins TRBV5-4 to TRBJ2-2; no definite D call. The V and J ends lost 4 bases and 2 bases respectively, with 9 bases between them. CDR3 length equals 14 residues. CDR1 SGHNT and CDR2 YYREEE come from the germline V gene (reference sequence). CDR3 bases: TGTGCCAGCAGCCCCCCAGCTAACACCGGGGAGCTGTTTTTT. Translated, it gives CASSPPANTGELFF.

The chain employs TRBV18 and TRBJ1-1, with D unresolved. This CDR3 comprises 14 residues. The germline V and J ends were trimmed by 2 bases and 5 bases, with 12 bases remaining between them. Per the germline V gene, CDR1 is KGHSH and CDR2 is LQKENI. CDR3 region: CASSPSPGGTEAFF. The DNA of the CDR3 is TGTGCCAGCTCACCAAGTCCTGGTGGGACTGAAGCTTTCTTT.

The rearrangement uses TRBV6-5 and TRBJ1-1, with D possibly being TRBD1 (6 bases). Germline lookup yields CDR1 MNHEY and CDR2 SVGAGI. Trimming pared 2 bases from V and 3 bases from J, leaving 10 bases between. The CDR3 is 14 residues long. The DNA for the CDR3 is TGTGCCAGCAGTTACAGGGGGGCTGACACTGAAGCTTTCTTT. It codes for CASSYRGADTEAFF.

CDR3 coding DNA: TGTGCCAGTAGTATCGGGGCCGAGGCCAACGTCCTGACTTTC. Translation: CASSIGAEANVLTF. The V gene is TRBV19, the J gene TRBJ2-6; D is perhaps TRBD1 or TRBD2 (5 bases each). Germline CDR1 LNHDA, CDR2 SQIVND (reference sequence). CDR3 size: 14 residues. V lost 3 bases, J lost 6 bases, and 9 bases lay in between.

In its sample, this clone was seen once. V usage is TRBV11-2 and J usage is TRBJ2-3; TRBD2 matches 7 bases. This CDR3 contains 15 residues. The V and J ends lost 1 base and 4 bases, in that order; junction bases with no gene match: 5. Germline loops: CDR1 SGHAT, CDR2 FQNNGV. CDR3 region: CASSLGRGGADTQYF. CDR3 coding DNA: TGTGCCAGCAGCTTAGGTCGGGGAGGGGCAGATACGCAGTATTTT.

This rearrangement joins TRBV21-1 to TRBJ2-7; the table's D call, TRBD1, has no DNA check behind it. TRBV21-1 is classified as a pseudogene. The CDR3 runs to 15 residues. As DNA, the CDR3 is TGTGCCAGCAGCAAAGCCACAGGGGATTCCTACGAGCAGTACTTC. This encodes CASSKATGDSYEQYF.

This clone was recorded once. This CDR3 reads CASSVAPLDRGDGYTF. The DNA of the CDR3 is TGTGCCAGCAGCGTAGCCCCTCTGGACAGGGGTGATGGCTACACCTTC. The chain carries TRBV9 and TRBJ1-2; 9 bases are shared with TRBD1. V lost 0 bases to trimming and J lost 6 bases; unmatched junction nucleotides: 9. This CDR3 spans 16 amino acids. CDR1 and CDR2 from the germline V gene are SGDLS and YYNGEE.

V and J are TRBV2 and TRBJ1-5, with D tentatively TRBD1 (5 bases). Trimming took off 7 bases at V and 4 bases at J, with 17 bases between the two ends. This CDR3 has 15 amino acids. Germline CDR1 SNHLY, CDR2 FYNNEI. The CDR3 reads CASTRGVPSNQPQHF. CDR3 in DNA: TGTGCCAGCACTAGAGGGGTCCCTTCGAATCAGCCCCAGCATTTT.

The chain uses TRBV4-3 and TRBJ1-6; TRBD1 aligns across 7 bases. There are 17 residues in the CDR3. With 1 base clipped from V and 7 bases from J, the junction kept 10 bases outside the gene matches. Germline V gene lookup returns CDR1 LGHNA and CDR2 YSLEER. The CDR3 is CASSQVAGTVYNSPLHF. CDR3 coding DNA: TGCGCCAGCAGCCAAGTCGCCGGGACAGTTTACAATTCACCCCTCCACTTT.

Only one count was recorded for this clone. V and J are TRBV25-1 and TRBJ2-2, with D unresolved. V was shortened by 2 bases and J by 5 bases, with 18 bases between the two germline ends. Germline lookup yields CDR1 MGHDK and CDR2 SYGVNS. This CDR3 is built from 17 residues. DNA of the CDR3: TGTGCCAGCAGTGAACTTCTCGGGTCTCGAGGAACCGGGGAGCTGTTTTTT. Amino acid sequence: CASSELLGSRGTGELFF.

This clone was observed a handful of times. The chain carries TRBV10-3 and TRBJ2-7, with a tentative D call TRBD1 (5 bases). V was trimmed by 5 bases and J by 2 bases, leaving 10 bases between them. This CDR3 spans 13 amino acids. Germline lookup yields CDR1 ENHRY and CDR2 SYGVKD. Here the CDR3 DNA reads TGTGCCATCAGTCAGACAGAGACCTACGAGCAGTACTTC. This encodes CAISQTETYEQYF.

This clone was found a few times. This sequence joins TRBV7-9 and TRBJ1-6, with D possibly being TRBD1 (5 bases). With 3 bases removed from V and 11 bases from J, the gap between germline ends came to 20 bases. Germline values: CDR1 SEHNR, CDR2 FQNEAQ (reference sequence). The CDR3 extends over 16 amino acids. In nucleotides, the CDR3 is TGTGCCAGCAGCTTCGTAACGGGACCTCATTACGCACCCCTCCACTTT. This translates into CASSFVTGPHYAPLHF. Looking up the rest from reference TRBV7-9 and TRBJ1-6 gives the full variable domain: DTGVSQNPRHKITKRGQNVTFRCDPISEHNRLYWYRQTLGQGPEFLTYFQNEAQLEKSRLLSDRFSAERPKGSFSTLEIQRTEQGDSAMYLCASSFVTGPHYAPLHFGNGTRLTVT.

The chain's CDR3 is CATSRGGTGVTTGELFF. The CDR3 DNA follows: TGTGCCACCAGCAGAGGAGGGACAGGGGTAACAACCGGGGAGCTGTTTTTT. The chain carries TRBV15 and TRBJ2-2, with 10 bases lining up with TRBD1. Per the germline V gene, CDR1 is LNHNV and CDR2 is YYDKDF (reference sequence). The CDR3 spans 17 residues. V shed 1 base and J 5 bases; nucleotides not matched to a gene: 7.

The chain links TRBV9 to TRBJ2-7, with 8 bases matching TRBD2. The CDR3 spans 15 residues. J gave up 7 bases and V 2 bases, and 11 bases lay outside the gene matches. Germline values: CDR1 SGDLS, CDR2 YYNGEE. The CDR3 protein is CASSVETGGAGEQYF. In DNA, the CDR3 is TGTGCCAGCAGCGTTGAAACGGGAGGGGCGGGGGAGCAGTACTTC.

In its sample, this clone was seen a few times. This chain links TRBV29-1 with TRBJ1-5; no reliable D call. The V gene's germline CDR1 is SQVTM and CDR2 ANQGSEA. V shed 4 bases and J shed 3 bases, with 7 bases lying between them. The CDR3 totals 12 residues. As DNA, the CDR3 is TGCAGCGTTGTGCAGGACAATCAGCCCCAGCATTTT. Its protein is CSVVQDNQPQHF.